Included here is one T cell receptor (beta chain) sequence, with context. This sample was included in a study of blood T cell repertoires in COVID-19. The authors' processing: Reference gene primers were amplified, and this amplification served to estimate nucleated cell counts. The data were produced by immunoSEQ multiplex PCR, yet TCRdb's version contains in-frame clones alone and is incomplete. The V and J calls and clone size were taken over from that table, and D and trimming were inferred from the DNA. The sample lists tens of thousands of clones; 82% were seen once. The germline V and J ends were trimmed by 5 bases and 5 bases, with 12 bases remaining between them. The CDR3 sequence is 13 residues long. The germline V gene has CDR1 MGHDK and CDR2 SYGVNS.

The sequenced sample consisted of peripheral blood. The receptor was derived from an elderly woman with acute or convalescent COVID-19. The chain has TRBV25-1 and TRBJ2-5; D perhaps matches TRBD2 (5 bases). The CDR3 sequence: CASSNYPGETQYF. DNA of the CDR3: TGTGCCAGCAGTAACTACCCGGGGGAGACCCAGTACTTC.